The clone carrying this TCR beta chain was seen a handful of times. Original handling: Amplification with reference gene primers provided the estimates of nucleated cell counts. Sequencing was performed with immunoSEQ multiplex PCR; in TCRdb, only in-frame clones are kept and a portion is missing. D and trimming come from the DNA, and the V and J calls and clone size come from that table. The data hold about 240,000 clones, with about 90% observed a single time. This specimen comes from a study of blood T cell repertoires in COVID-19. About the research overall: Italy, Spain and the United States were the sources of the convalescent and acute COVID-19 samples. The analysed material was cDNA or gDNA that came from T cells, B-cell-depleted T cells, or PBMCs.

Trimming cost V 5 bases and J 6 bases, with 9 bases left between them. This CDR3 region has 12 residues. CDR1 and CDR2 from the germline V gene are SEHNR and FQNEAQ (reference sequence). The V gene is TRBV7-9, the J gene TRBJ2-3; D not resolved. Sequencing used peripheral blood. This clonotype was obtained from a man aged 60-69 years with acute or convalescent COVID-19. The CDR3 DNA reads TGTGCCAGCAGCCCATTGGCCGATACGCAGTATTTT. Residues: CASSPLADTQYF.